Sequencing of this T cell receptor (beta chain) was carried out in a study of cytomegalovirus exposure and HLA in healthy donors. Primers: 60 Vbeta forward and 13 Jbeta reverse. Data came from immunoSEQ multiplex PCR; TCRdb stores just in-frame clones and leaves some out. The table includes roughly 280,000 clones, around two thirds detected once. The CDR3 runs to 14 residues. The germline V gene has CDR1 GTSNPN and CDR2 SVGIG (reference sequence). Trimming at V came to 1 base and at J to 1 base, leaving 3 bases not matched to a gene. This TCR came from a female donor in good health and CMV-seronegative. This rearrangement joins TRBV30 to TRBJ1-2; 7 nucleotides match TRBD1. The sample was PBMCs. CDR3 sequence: CAWSAGQLNYGYTF. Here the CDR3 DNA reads TGTGCCTGGAGTGCGGGACAGCTTAACTATGGCTACACCTTC. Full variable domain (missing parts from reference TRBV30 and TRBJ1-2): SQTIHQWPATLVQPVGSPLSLECTVEGTSNPNLYWYRQAAGRGLQLLFYSVGIGQISSEVPQNLSASRPQDRQFILSSKKLLLSDSGFYLCAWSAGQLNYGYTFGSGTRLTVV.